This entry lists 2 T cell receptor beta chains sequenced from one sample in a study of blood T cell repertoires in COVID-19. The repertoire was sequenced with immunoSEQ multiplex PCR; TCRdb's copy has only in-frame clones and lacks some. This sample carries some 520,000 clones, roughly nine tenths of them seen once, and the ten largest clones take 0.8% to 0.9%. What was sequenced was peripheral blood. The receptors stem from a man younger than 30 with COVID-19, enrolled during active disease.

The V and J genes are TRBV27 and TRBJ2-1, with 11 positions matching TRBD1. The V and J ends lost 5 bases and 15 bases, in that order; junction bases with no gene match: 24. Germline V gene data show CDR1 as MNHEY and CDR2 as SMNVEV (reference sequence). This CDR3 spans 18 amino acids. DNA of the CDR3: TGTGCCAGCAGTCCCCAAGAGGCCGGGACAGGGGGTTCGCAAAGGGGGTTCTTC. This codes for CASSPQEAGTGGSQRGFF.

The chain uses TRBV9 and TRBJ2-2, with 10 bases fitting TRBD1. Germline values: CDR1 SGDLS, CDR2 YYNGEE. The V and J ends lost 3 bases and 3 bases, in that order; junction bases with no gene match: 8. The CDR3 totals 17 residues. Here the CDR3 DNA reads TGTGCCAGCAGCGCCAGGCAGGGACAGGGGCACACCGGGGAGCTGTTTTTT. It is translated as CASSARQGQGHTGELFF.